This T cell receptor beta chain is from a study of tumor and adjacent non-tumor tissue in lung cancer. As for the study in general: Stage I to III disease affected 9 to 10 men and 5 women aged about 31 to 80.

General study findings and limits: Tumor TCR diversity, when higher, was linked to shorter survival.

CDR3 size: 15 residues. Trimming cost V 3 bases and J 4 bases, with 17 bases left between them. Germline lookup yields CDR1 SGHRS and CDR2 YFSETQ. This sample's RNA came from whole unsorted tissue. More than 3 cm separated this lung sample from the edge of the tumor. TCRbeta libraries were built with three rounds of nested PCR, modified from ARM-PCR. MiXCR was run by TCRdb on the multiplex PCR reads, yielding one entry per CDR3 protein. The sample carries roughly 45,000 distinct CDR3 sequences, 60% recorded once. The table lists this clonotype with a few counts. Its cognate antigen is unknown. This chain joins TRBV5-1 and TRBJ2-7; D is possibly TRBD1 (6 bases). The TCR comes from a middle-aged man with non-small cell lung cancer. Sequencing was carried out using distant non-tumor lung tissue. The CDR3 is CASSWSPGVIYEQYF. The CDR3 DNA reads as TGCGCCAGCAGCTGGTCGCCAGGGGTAATATACGAGCAGTACTTC.